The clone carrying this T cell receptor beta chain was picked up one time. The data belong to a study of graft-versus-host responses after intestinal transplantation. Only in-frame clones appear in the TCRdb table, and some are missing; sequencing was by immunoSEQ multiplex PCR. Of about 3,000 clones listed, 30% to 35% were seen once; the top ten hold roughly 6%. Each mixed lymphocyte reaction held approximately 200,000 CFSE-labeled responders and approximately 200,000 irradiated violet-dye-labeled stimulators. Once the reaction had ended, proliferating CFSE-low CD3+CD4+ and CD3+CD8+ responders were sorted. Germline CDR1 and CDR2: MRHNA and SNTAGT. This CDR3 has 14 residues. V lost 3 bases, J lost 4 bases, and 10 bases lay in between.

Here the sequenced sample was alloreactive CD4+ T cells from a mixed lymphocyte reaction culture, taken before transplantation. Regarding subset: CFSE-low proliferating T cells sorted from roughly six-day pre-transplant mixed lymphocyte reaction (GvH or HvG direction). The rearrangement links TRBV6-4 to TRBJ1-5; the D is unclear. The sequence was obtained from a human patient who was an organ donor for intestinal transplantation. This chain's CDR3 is CASSERDINQPQHF. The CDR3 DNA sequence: TGTGCCAGCAGTGAACGTGACATAAATCAGCCCCAGCATTTT.